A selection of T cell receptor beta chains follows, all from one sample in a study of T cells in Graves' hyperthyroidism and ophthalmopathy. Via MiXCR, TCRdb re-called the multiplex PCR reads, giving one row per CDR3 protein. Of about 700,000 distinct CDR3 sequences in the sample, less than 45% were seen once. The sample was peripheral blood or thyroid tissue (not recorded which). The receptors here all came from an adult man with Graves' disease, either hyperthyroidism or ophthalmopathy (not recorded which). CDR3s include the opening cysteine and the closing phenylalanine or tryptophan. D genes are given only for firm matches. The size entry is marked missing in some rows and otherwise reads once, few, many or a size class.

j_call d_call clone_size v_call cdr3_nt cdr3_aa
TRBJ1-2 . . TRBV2 TGTGCCAGCAGAGCAAAAGTACAGGGAATGCATGGCTACACCTTC CASRAKVQGMHGYTF
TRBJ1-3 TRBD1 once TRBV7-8 TGTGCCAGCAGCCTGGACAGGGGCGTAAGCTCTGGAAACACCATATATTTT CASSLDRGVSSGNTIYF
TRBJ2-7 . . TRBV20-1 TGCAGTGCTAGAGATCTCCAGGGAAGGGCTTACGAGCAGTACTTC CSARDLQGRAYEQYF
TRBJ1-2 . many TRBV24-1 TGTGCCACCAGTGACCCAGGGCGCGGCTACACCTTC CATSDPGRGYTF
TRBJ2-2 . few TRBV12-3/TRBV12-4 TGTGCCAGCAGTTACCCTCCCGGGGAGCTGTTTTTT CASSYPPGELFF
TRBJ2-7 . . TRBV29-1 TGCAGCGTTGGGGGGACCCCCGGGTTCAACGAGCAGTACTTC CSVGGTPGFNEQYF
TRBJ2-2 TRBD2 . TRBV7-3 TGTGCCAGCAGCCAAGATCGTCTAGCGGGAGACCGGAAGGGGGAGCTGTTTTTT CASSQDRLAGDRKGELFF
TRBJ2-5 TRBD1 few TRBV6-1 TGTGCCAGCAGGGAAACACGACAGGGTGGGCAAGAGACCCAGTACTTC CASRETRQGGQETQYF
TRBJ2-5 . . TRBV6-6 TGTGCCAGCAGTTACCGGGGTGGGGAGACCCAGTACTTC CASSYRGGETQYF
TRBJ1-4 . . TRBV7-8 TGTGCCAGCAGCTCTTCAGGGTCTAATGAAAAACTGTTTTTT CASSSSGSNEKLFF
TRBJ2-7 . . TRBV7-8 TGTGCCAGCAAGAGGGGGACTACAGGTTCCTACGAGCAGTACTTC CASKRGTTGSYEQYF
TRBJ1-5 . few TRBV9 TGTGCCAGCAGCCAAGCGGTAGGGGGCAATCAGCCCCAGCATTTT CASSQAVGGNQPQHF
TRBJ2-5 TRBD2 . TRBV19 TGTGCCAGTAGCTCGACTAGCGGGGGACGCATGGAGACCCAGTACTTC CASSSTSGGRMETQYF
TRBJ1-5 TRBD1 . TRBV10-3 TGTGCCATCAGTGAGTCAACAGGGGTGCGCAATCAGCCCCAGCATTTT CAISESTGVRNQPQHF
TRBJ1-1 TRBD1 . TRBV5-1 TGCGCCAGCACGACCGGGACAGTATTGAACACTGAAGCTTTCTTT CASTTGTVLNTEAFF
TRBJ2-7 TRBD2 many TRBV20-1 TGCAGTGCTTCGGGGGGACCCACCTACGAGCAGTACTTC CSASGGPTYEQYF
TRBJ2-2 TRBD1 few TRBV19 TGTGCCAGTAGAAGAACCGGGACAGGGATCGGGGAGCTGTTTTTT CASRRTGTGIGELFF
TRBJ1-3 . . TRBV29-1 TGCAGCATTAAGGGTAATGGAAACACCATATATTTT CSIKGNGNTIYF
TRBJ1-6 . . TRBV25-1 TGTGCCAGCAGTGCGGCGGGGCTGAATTCACCCCTCCACTTT CASSAAGLNSPLHF
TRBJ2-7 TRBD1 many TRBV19 TGTGCCAGTAGTCCCGGGACAGGGGCAGCGGAGCAGTACTTC CASSPGTGAAEQYF
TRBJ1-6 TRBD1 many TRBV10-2 TGCGCCAGCAGGTCCCGGGACAGGGGAAATTCACCCCTCCACTTT CASRSRDRGNSPLHF
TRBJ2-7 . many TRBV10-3 TGTGCCAGCAGAGGGGACGGCTACGAGCAGTACTTC CASRGDGYEQYF
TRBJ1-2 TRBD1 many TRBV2 TGTGCCGCCCAGCCGGGACAGGGTAGCTATGGCTACACCTTC CAAQPGQGSYGYTF
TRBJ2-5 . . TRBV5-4 TGTGCCAGCACCTTAATAGGAGTCCAGGGGACCCAGTACTTC CASTLIGVQGTQYF
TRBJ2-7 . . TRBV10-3 TGTGCCATCAGTGAGTCTGTGACCACCTACGAGCAGTACTTC CAISESVTTYEQYF
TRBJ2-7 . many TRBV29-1 TGCAGCGTTGGGAGGGAGGCATCCCACTACGAGCAGTACTTC CSVGREASHYEQYF
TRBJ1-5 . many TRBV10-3 TGTGCCATCAGTGAAAAGGGTTCTCAGCCCCAGCATTTT CAISEKGSQPQHF
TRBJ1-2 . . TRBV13 TGTGCCAGCAGCTCGGCCGGACACTATGGCTACACCTTC CASSSAGHYGYTF
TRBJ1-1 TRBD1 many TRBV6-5 TGTGCCAGCAGCTGGACAGGGGGCACTGAAGCTTTCTTT CASSWTGGTEAFF
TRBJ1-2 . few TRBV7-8 TGTGCCAGCAGCCAAGTCGGAACAGGGCAAGCTGGCTACACCTTC CASSQVGTGQAGYTF
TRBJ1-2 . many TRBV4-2 TGTGCCAGCAGCCAAGATCATGAGGGGTTCCATGGCTACACCTTC CASSQDHEGFHGYTF
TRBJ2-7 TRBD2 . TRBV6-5 TGTGCCAGCAGTTATGGCGGGAGTGGTGAGCAGTACTTC CASSYGGSGEQYF
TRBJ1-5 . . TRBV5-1 TGCGCCAGCAGGACAGCCCCAAGCAATCAGCCCCAGCATTTT CASRTAPSNQPQHF
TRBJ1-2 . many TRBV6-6 TGTGCCAGCAGTTACGGAGGGGGACCTAACTATGGCTACACCTTC CASSYGGGPNYGYTF
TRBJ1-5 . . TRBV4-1 TGCGCCAGCAGCCATGCAGGGAACGGAAACAATCAGCCCCAGCATTTT CASSHAGNGNNQPQHF
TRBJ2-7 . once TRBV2 TGTGCCAGCAATGATCCCGACGAGCAGTACTTC CASNDPDEQYF
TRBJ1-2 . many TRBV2 TGTGCCAGCAGTCAGGAAAACTATGGCTACACCTTC CASSQENYGYTF
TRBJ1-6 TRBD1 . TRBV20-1 TGCAGTGCTAGGGGGACAGGCTATAATTCACCCCTCCACTTT CSARGTGYNSPLHF
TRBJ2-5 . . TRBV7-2 TGTGCCAGCAGCCCGGAAGGGACGGGCGAGACCCAGTACTTC CASSPEGTGETQYF
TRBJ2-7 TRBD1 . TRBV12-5 TGTGCTAGTGGTTTGGTACTTGGGACAGCGACCTACGAGCAGTACTTC CASGLVLGTATYEQYF
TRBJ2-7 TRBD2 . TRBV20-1 TGCAGTGCTCCGCGAGCGGGAGGGCCCCACGAGCAGTACTTC CSAPRAGGPHEQYF
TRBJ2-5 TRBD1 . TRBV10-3 TGTGCCAGCAGGCTGACAGGGGCCGGGGAGACCCAGTACTTC CASRLTGAGETQYF
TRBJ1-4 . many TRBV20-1 TGCAGTGCTAGGAATCCAGGCATGGAAAAACTGTTTTTT CSARNPGMEKLFF
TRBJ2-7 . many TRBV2 TGTGCCAGCAGCCTTTCCCCCTTCGAGCAGTACTTC CASSLSPFEQYF
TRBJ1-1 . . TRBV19 TGTGCCTGGAATGAGCGAACTCTGATGGCCGCTTTCTTT CAWNERTLMAAFF
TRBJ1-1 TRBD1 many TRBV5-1 TGCGCCAGCAGCTTGGCCAGGGGGAGAACTGAAGCTTTCTTT CASSLARGRTEAFF
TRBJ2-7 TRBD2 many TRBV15 TGTGCCACCAGCAAAACGGTGGGCGGGGGGGCCGGAGAGCAGTACTTC CATSKTVGGGAGEQYF
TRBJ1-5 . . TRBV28 TGTGCCAGCGACCCATACAGGGAGGGTCAGCCCCAGCATTTT CASDPYREGQPQHF
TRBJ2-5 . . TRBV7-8 TGTGCCAGCAGCCACGTTGGAGAGACCCAGTACTTC CASSHVGETQYF
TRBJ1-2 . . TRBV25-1 TGTGCCGCCAACAGGGAGTCCCTTGACTATGGCTACACCTTC CAANRESLDYGYTF
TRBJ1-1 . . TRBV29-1 TGCAGCGTTGCGAGGGGGGGACTGAACACTGAAGCTTTCTTT CSVARGGLNTEAFF
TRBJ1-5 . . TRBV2 TGTGCCAGCAGTAAGGGAGTCAATCAGCCCCAGCATTTT CASSKGVNQPQHF
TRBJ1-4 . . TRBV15 TGTGCCACCAGCTTAATCTCTGGAGAGGACGGTCCAACTAATGAAAAACTGTTTTTT CATSLISGEDGPTNEKLFF